The 22 T cell receptor beta chains in this list originate from one sample, sequenced in a study of blood T cell repertoires in COVID-19. The protocol was immunoSEQ multiplex PCR, while the TCRdb copy is restricted to in-frame clones and leaves out a portion. The sample holds over 150,000 clones, around 95% seen once. The specimen sequenced was peripheral blood. All receptors derive from a man between 25 and 39 years old with COVID-19, enrolled during active disease.

The chain employs TRBV9 and TRBJ1-3; 7 nucleotides line up with TRBD1. This CDR3 comprises 14 residues. After removal of 4 bases from V and 4 bases from J, the junction contained 5 bases not matched to a gene. CDR1 SGDLS and CDR2 YYNGEE come from the germline V gene. This CDR3 reads CASSYRGTGNTIYF. CDR3 sequence (DNA): TGTGCCAGCAGCTACAGGGGTACCGGAAACACCATATATTTT.

This chain joins TRBV15 and TRBJ2-7; D may be TRBD1 (5 bases). V was shortened by 0 bases and J by 1 base, with 7 bases between the two germline ends. CDR1 is LNHNV, CDR2 YYDKDF, per germline (reference sequence). This CDR3 spans 14 amino acids. The DNA for the CDR3 is TGTGCCACCAGCAGAGATCAGGGTTCCTACGAGCAGTACTTC. This gives the protein CATSRDQGSYEQYF.

The V gene is TRBV11-2, the J gene TRBJ2-5; TRBD2 aligns across 7 bases. Germline loops: CDR1 SGHAT, CDR2 FQNNGV. The CDR3 covers 15 residues. V lost 1 base and J lost 2; bases outside the gene matches: 4. In DNA form, the CDR3 reads TGTGCCAGCAGCTTAGGTCCAGCGGGGCAAGAGACCCAGTACTTC. As protein: CASSLGPAGQETQYF.

The chain carries TRBV29-1 and TRBJ1-3, with D perhaps matching TRBD1 (6 bases). The V end lost 1 base, the J end lost 2 bases, and 15 bases lay between the germline ends. This CDR3 is 16 amino acids long. Germline V gives CDR1 SQVTM, CDR2 ANQGSEA. This CDR3 reads CSVEGSAGEPGNTIYF. The CDR3 DNA reads as TGCAGCGTTGAAGGGTCGGCAGGGGAACCTGGAAACACCATATATTTT.

The chain uses TRBV27 and TRBJ2-2; possible D gene TRBD2, 6 bases. Trimming removed 3 bases from V and 5 bases from J, with 13 bases in between. Germline V CDR1 and CDR2: MNHEY, SMNVEV (reference sequence). The length of the CDR3 is 15 residues. The CDR3 spells CASSFLNGGTGELFF. The CDR3 DNA follows: TGTGCCAGCAGTTTCCTCAACGGGGGTACCGGGGAGCTGTTTTTT.

CDR3 in amino acids: CASSSSGGSAIPSHPYEQYF. The CDR3 bases are TGTGCCAGCAGTTCGAGCGGGGGGAGCGCCATCCCTTCTCATCCCTACGAGCAGTACTTC. The rearrangement uses TRBV6-2 or TRBV6-3 and TRBJ2-7, with 9 nucleotides matching TRBD2. There are 20 residues in the CDR3. Trimming took 4 bases from V and 2 from J; bases not matched to a gene: 21. Germline values: CDR1 MNHEY, CDR2 SVGEGT.

The J gene is TRBJ2-1, the V gene TRBV7-9, with 10 bases identical to TRBD2. CDR3 length equals 14 residues. V shed 8 bases and J 5 bases; nucleotides not matched to a gene: 6. Germline V lookup: CDR1 SEHNR, CDR2 FQNEAQ (reference sequence). The CDR3 reads CASFSGGRNNEQFF. CDR3 nucleotide sequence: TGTGCCAGCTTTAGCGGGGGGCGCAACAATGAGCAGTTCTTC.

The gene calls are TRBV24-1 and TRBJ1-2, with D uncertain. V lost 4 bases to trimming and J lost 3 bases, with 11 bases between them. CDR3 length: 14 residues. Germline V lookup: CDR1 KGHDR, CDR2 SFDVKD. The CDR3 loop is CATSDRGKDYGYTF. CDR3 sequence (DNA): TGTGCCACCAGTGACCGCGGGAAAGACTATGGCTACACCTTC.

The genes are TRBV3-1 (or the pseudogene TRBV3-2) and TRBJ1-6, with 8 bases fitting TRBD1. The CDR3 is 15 amino acids. Germline lookup yields CDR1 LGHDT and CDR2 YNNKEL (reference sequence). V lost 2 bases, J lost 6 bases, and 3 bases stayed unmatched. The CDR3 here is CASSQNTGGNSPLHF. In DNA form, the CDR3 reads TGTGCCAGCAGCCAAAACACAGGGGGTAATTCACCCCTCCACTTT.

The CDR3 spells CASSLAQVGQGRHGYTF. In nucleotides, the CDR3 is TGTGCCAGCAGCTTGGCTCAGGTGGGACAGGGGAGACATGGCTACACCTTC. V gene TRBV5-5 combines with J gene TRBJ1-2, with 10 bases that match TRBD1. The germline CDR1 and CDR2 sequences are SGHKS and YYEKEE (reference sequence). J lost 6 bases, V lost 0 bases, and 11 bases had no gene match. This CDR3 spans 17 amino acids.

This clone has only one observation. The chain links TRBV12-3 or TRBV12-4 to TRBJ1-2; D ambiguous. V was cut by 2 bases and J by 4 bases, with 5 bases left in between. The CDR3 totals 12 residues. The DNA of the CDR3 is TGTGCCAGCAGTTTAACGAGCTATGGCTACACCTTC. It codes for CASSLTSYGYTF.

This chain links TRBV24-1 with TRBJ1-4; the D gene is possibly TRBD1 (6 bases). V shed 5 bases and J shed 5 bases, with 11 bases lying between them. CDR1 KGHDR and CDR2 SFDVKD come from the germline V gene. The CDR3 length is 14 residues. The CDR3, as DNA: TGTGCCACCAGTGCGGACAGAGGCAATGAAAAACTGTTTTTT. It yields the protein CATSADRGNEKLFF.

The V gene is TRBV7-9, the J gene TRBJ1-2; D might be TRBD1 (5 bases). The CDR3 runs 13 residues. Germline V CDR1 and CDR2: SEHNR, FQNEAQ (reference sequence). The V end was cut by 2 bases, the J end by 6 bases, with 10 bases between. CDR3 protein: CASSLIAGHGYTF. CDR3 bases: TGTGCCAGCAGCTTAATTGCGGGGCATGGCTACACCTTC.

The chain is built from TRBV4-2 and TRBJ2-7, with D perhaps matching TRBD2 (5 bases). The length of the CDR3 is 14 residues. CDR1 and CDR2 from the germline V gene are LGHNA and YNFKEQ. Trimming cost V 0 bases and J 1 base, with 7 bases left between them. In DNA form, the CDR3 reads TGTGCCAGCAGCCAAGATTCGGGGTCCTACGAGCAGTACTTC. Its protein is CASSQDSGSYEQYF.

The chain joins TRBV6-5 to TRBJ1-1, with D possibly matching TRBD1 (6 bases). Germline CDR1 is MNHEY and CDR2 is SVGAGI. V lost 6 bases and J 5 bases, leaving 13 bases between the germline ends. This CDR3 contains 13 residues. Here the CDR3 reads CASSRDRMTEAFF. CDR3 nucleotide sequence: TGTGCCAGCAGCAGAGACAGGATGACTGAAGCTTTCTTT.

CDR3 sequence (DNA): TGCGCCAGCAGCTTGGAGGGGCAGAACTATGGCTACACCTTC. It is translated as CASSLEGQNYGYTF. The chain has TRBV5-1 and TRBJ1-2; the D gene is possibly TRBD1 (5 bases). From germline, CDR1 is SGHRS and CDR2 YFSETQ. The CDR3 runs 14 residues. V was clipped by 0 bases and J by 2 bases, with 8 bases between them.

The CDR3 is CASSPLGPGVDTEAFF. CDR3 coding DNA: TGTGCCAGCAGCCCCCTAGGACCCGGGGTCGACACTGAAGCTTTCTTT. This chain links TRBV9 with TRBJ1-1; no firm D call. The germline V and J ends were trimmed by 4 bases and 3 bases, with 19 bases remaining between them. The CDR3 is 16 residues long. CDR1 is SGDLS and CDR2 is YYNGEE in the germline V gene.

V is TRBV18 and J is TRBJ1-5; TRBD1 matches 7 bases. V trimming: 5 bases; J trimming: 2 bases; junction bases outside the gene matches: 6. Per the germline V gene, CDR1 is KGHSH and CDR2 is LQKENI. The CDR3 loop spans 15 amino acids. The CDR3 region has the DNA TGTGCCAGCTCAAGTCGGGACAGTGGCAATCAGCCCCAGCATTTT. The encoded protein is CASSSRDSGNQPQHF.

This sequence joins TRBV9 and TRBJ2-2, with 10 bases aligning to TRBD1. Germline CDR1 and CDR2: SGDLS and YYNGEE. The CDR3 contains 15 residues. Trimming at V came to 0 bases and at J to 4 bases, leaving 0 bases not matched to a gene. CDR3 residues: CASSVGTGGTGELFF. The CDR3 DNA reads TGTGCCAGCAGCGTAGGGACAGGGGGCACCGGGGAGCTGTTTTTT.

V gene TRBV21-1 combines with J gene TRBJ2-2; the table's D call, TRBD2, was not checked against the DNA. TRBV21-1 is tagged as a pseudogene. This CDR3 region has 17 residues. CDR3 sequence (DNA): TGTGCCAGCAGCAAGGGAGAACTAGCGGGGGACACCGGGGAGCTGTTTTTT. This encodes CASSKGELAGDTGELFF.

This clone was recorded once. The rearrangement uses TRBV30 and TRBJ2-2; D is perhaps TRBD1 (5 bases). The V and J ends lost 4 bases and 0 bases respectively, with 18 bases between them. CDR1 and CDR2 (germline): GTSNPN, SVGIG (reference sequence). The CDR3 totals 17 residues. As DNA, the CDR3 is TGTGCCTGGAACCGTGGACACCTGACAACGAACACCGGGGAGCTGTTTTTT. It is translated as CAWNRGHLTTNTGELFF.

The V call is TRBV7-6, the J call TRBJ1-1; 8 bases map to TRBD1. The CDR3 sequence is 16 residues long. Germline CDR1 reads SGHVS; CDR2 reads FNYEAQ. Trimming at V came to 5 bases and at J to 1 base, leaving 9 bases not matched to a gene. As DNA, the CDR3 is TGTGCCAGCAGCCCCGGACAGGGCACGCGGAACACTGAAGCTTTCTTT. Its protein product is CASSPGQGTRNTEAFF. Based on the CDR3 plus reference TRBV7-6 and TRBJ1-1, the full variable domain is GAGVSQSPRYKVTKRGQDVALRCDPISGHVSLYWYRQALGQGPEFLTYFNYEAQQDKSGLPNDRFSAERPEGSISTLTIQRTEQRDSAMYRCASSPGQGTRNTEAFFGQGTRLTVV.